The 10 T cell receptor beta chains presented below share a single source sample, sequenced in a study of beta chain features in type 1 diabetes. The authors reverse transcribed all of the isolated RNA, so sequencing captured expressed TCRB transcripts. TCRdb's table, derived via immunoSEQ multiplex PCR, lists solely in-frame clones and lacks some. Of about 240,000 clones listed, around a quarter were seen once; the top ten hold roughly 4%. What was sequenced was central memory CD4+ T cells from blood. The receptors here all came from a man under 40 in good health.

The V and J genes are TRBV7-2 and TRBJ1-2, with a weak D call TRBD1 (5 bases). The germline V gene encodes CDR1 SGHTA and CDR2 FQGNSA. Trimming pared 6 bases from V and 4 bases from J, leaving 12 bases between. The CDR3 loop spans 13 amino acids. The CDR3 here is CASRPGKGYGYTF. The CDR3 coding sequence is TGTGCCAGCAGGCCAGGGAAGGGCTATGGCTACACCTTC.

The chain uses TRBV15 and TRBJ2-5; no definite D call. Looked up from germline, CDR1 is LNHNV and CDR2 is YYDKDF (reference sequence). This CDR3 comprises 12 residues. The V end was cut by 3 bases, the J end by 5 bases, with 7 bases between. The CDR3 DNA sequence: TGTGCCACCAGCAGGCCTAGGGAGACCCAGTACTTC. This codes for CATSRPRETQYF.

The CDR3 here is CSVEGRGRGKFGNIQYF. The CDR3 DNA reads as TGCAGCGTTGAGGGAAGGGGGCGCGGGAAGTTTGGAAACATTCAGTACTTC. The genes are TRBV29-1 and TRBJ2-4; D perhaps matches TRBD1 (7 bases). Trimming left V 3 bases short and J 6 bases short, with 24 bases between. CDR3 length equals 17 residues. CDR1 and CDR2 from the germline V gene are SQVTM and ANQGSEA.

The V gene is TRBV29-1, the J gene TRBJ1-1; no reliable D call. CDR1 is SQVTM and CDR2 is ANQGSEA in the germline V gene. The CDR3 has 14 amino acids. The V end lost 7 bases, the J end lost 5 bases, and 20 bases lay between the germline ends. The CDR3 nucleotides are TGCAGCGGGAAGGGTGGGGTAGTAGAGACTGAAGCTTTCTTT. Its translation is CSGKGGVVETEAFF.

The CDR3 loop is CASSLDGDQPQHF. CDR3 coding DNA: TGTGCCAGCAGCTTGGACGGCGATCAGCCCCAGCATTTT. The chain links TRBV5-4 to TRBJ1-5; D gene ambiguous. Per germline, CDR1 SGHNT and CDR2 YYREEE (reference sequence). The length of the CDR3 is 13 residues. V lost 0 bases to trimming and J lost 5 bases, with 6 bases between them.

This clone has just a few counts. The V call is TRBV10-3, the J call TRBJ2-1; 14 bases align to TRBD2. The CDR3 is 15 residues long. Germline V gene sequence: CDR1 ENHRY, CDR2 SYGVKD. The trim removed 6 bases at V and 8 bases at J, leaving 6 bases unmatched. In DNA, the CDR3 is TGTGCCATCAGGATGCGGGGACTAGCGGGAGATGAGCAGTTCTTC. This sequence encodes CAIRMRGLAGDEQFF.

The gene calls are TRBV5-4 and TRBJ2-5; tentatively, D is TRBD2 (6 bases). The V and J ends lost 0 bases and 1 base respectively, with 16 bases between them. Per germline, CDR1 SGHNT and CDR2 YYREEE (reference sequence). This CDR3 is 17 amino acids long. CDR3 bases: TGTGCCAGCAGCTTGGCCGGACTTGGGGGGACCCAAGAGACCCAGTACTTC. Its protein product is CASSLAGLGGTQETQYF.

The chain joins TRBV18 to TRBJ1-1, with D hard to call. Trimming cost V 4 bases and J 1 base, with 7 bases left between them. The germline CDR1 and CDR2 sequences are KGHSH and LQKENI. This CDR3 spans 13 amino acids. The CDR3 region has the DNA TGTGCCAGCTCACTCAACAAGAACACTGAAGCTTTCTTT. The encoded protein is CASSLNKNTEAFF.

The gene calls are TRBV7-8 and TRBJ1-1, with D unresolved. Per the germline V gene, CDR1 is SGHVS and CDR2 is FQNEAQ. The CDR3 loop spans 14 amino acids. Between the trimmed V and J ends, which lost 5 bases and 2 bases, there was a span of 12 bases. The CDR3 coding sequence is TGTGCCAGCAGCCCCCAAATGGACAACACTGAAGCTTTCTTT. The encoded protein is CASSPQMDNTEAFF.

This clone showed up just a few times. The rearrangement uses TRBV29-1 and TRBJ2-2, with TRBD2 matching 14 bases. Germline values: CDR1 SQVTM, CDR2 ANQGSEA. This CDR3 region has 15 residues. Trimming took 6 bases from V and 3 from J; bases not matched to a gene: 3. The CDR3 coding sequence is TGCAGCGTAGAGGGACTAGCGGGAGACACCGGGGAGCTGTTTTTT. This sequence encodes CSVEGLAGDTGELFF.